These 21 T cell receptor beta chains came from one sample sequenced in a study of molecular identifiers for immune sequencing clone quantification. TCRdb re-derived calls from the PCR reads in MiXCR, one entry per CDR3 protein. The sample holds 9,500 to 15,000 distinct CDR3 sequences, approximately 18% seen once. The sequenced sample was naive CD8+ T cells from blood, with Jurkat cell RNA spiked in. Documented subset: FACS-sorted CD8+CD4-CCR7+CD45RA+ naive T cells. Receptors originate from a human donor in good health. Some libraries in this study had Jurkat cell RNA spiked in.

A note on this clonotype: A much more abundant neighbour one base away suggests this may be a read error. CDR3 DNA sequence: TGTGCCACCAGTGATTCCTACAGGGGAGCCCACGAGCAGTACTTC. Encoded protein: CATSDSYRGAHEQYF. This sequence joins TRBV24-1 and TRBJ2-7; TRBD1 agrees at 7 bases. The CDR3 runs 15 residues. V trimming: 2 bases; J trimming: 5 bases; junction bases outside the gene matches: 8. CDR1 is KGHDR, CDR2 SFDVKD, per germline.

This clonotype ranks as medium-sized. The chain recombines TRBV4-2 with TRBJ2-1; D is ambiguous. V lost 5 bases and J 5 bases, leaving 7 bases between the germline ends. Germline V gene data show CDR1 as LGHNA and CDR2 as YNFKEQ. This CDR3 has 12 residues. CDR3 protein: CASSSRDNEQFF. In DNA, the CDR3 is TGTGCCAGCAGCTCGAGAGACAATGAGCAGTTCTTC.

In this sample, this clonotype turned up many times. This chain joins TRBV12-3 or TRBV12-4 and TRBJ2-7; 10 bases agree with TRBD2. The CDR3 length is 14 residues. J lost 5 bases, V lost 3 bases, and 4 bases had no gene match. The CDR3 sequence is CASSFTSGNNEQYF. CDR3 sequence (DNA): TGTGCCAGCAGTTTTACTAGCGGGAACAACGAGCAGTACTTC.

This clonotype appeared a single time. V usage is TRBV27 and J usage is TRBJ1-2; the D gene is possibly TRBD1 (6 bases). The CDR3 contains 13 residues. V was trimmed by 5 bases and J by 4 bases, leaving 11 bases between them. Looked up from germline, CDR1 is MNHEY and CDR2 is SMNVEV (reference sequence). The CDR3 DNA follows: TGTGCCAGCAGTCTGACAGGAGGCTATGGCTACACCTTC. Encoded protein: CASSLTGGYGYTF.

The chain combines TRBV6-6 with TRBJ2-1; perhaps TRBD2 as D (6 bases). There are 16 residues in the CDR3. The germline V gene has CDR1 MNHNY and CDR2 SVGAGI (reference sequence). Trimming pared 5 bases from V and 0 bases from J, leaving 14 bases between. The CDR3 spells CASSTGGGISYNEQFF. In nucleotides, the CDR3 is TGTGCCAGCAGTACGGGCGGCGGGATCTCCTACAATGAGCAGTTCTTC.

This clonotype was recorded at least ten times. This rearrangement joins TRBV28 to TRBJ2-3; a weak D match, TRBD2 (5 bases). Germline V CDR1 and CDR2: MDHEN, SYDVKM. CDR3 length: 18 amino acids. Between the trimmed V and J ends, which lost 8 bases and 3 bases, there was a span of 27 bases. CDR3 in amino acids: CASSPGTVIVLDTDTQYF. The CDR3 DNA reads as TGTGCCAGCTCCCCCGGTACCGTTATCGTACTAGATACAGATACGCAGTATTTT.

CDR3 nucleotides: TGTGCCAGCACCAAGACAGAAGACGAGCAGTACTTC. It is translated as CASTKTEDEQYF. The rearrangement joins TRBV2 to TRBJ2-7; D perhaps matches TRBD1 (5 bases). The V gene lost 7 bases and the J gene lost 5 bases, with 12 bases spanning the gap. The CDR3 is 12 residues long. The germline V gene has CDR1 SNHLY and CDR2 FYNNEI.

This clonotype was counted many times. DNA of the CDR3: TGTGCCAGCAGTCCCCGGGACACCGTCTACGAGCAGTACTTC. Its protein product is CASSPRDTVYEQYF. The gene calls are TRBV27 and TRBJ2-7; TRBD1 might be the D (6 bases). Looked up from germline, CDR1 is MNHEY and CDR2 is SMNVEV (reference sequence). The CDR3 totals 14 residues. Between the trimmed V and J ends, which lost 5 bases and 3 bases, there was a span of 14 bases.

A few counts support this clonotype. The junction shows a germline mismatch at one end, possibly a read error. The V and J genes are TRBV6-5 and TRBJ1-1; D is perhaps TRBD1 (5 bases). This CDR3 has 14 amino acids. Germline V gene sequence: CDR1 MNHEY, CDR2 SVGAGI. In nucleotides, the CDR3 is TGTGCCAGCAGTTACGGCGATTTGGACACTGAGGCTTTCTTT. Translating it yields CASSYGDLDTEAFF.

This clonotype was seen ten or more times. The rearrangement links TRBV27 to TRBJ1-1; D unresolved. The germline V gene has CDR1 MNHEY and CDR2 SMNVEV (reference sequence). The CDR3 covers 14 residues. Trimming removed 7 bases from V and 0 bases from J, with 12 bases in between. The CDR3 spells CASTPPGMNTEAFF. CDR3 nucleotides: TGTGCCAGCACCCCCCCCGGAATGAACACTGAAGCTTTCTTT.

This clonotype has ten or more counts. The chain carries TRBV20-1 and TRBJ1-4; 10 bases are a match to TRBD1. With 0 bases clipped from V and 4 bases from J, the junction kept 8 bases outside the gene matches. This CDR3 is built from 17 residues. The V gene's germline CDR1 is DFQATT and CDR2 SNEGSKA (reference sequence). In DNA, the CDR3 is TGCAGTGCTAGAGACTTGGGACAGGGGCATATTAATGAAAAACTGTTTTTT. Residues: CSARDLGQGHINEKLFF.

This clonotype was counted between two and nine times. The chain couples TRBV19 to TRBJ2-5; weak D call: TRBD2 (6 bases). This CDR3 is 14 amino acids long. V gave up 6 bases and J gave up 4 bases, with 15 bases separating them. Germline V gene sequence: CDR1 LNHDA, CDR2 SQIVND (reference sequence). CDR3 amino acids: CASSWTNNIETQYF. The CDR3 nucleotides are TGTGCCAGTAGCTGGACTAACAACATAGAGACCCAGTACTTC.

This clonotype is classed as medium-sized. CDR3 amino acids: CSARDLGADTEAFF. For the CDR3, the DNA is TGCAGTGCTAGAGATTTAGGGGCGGACACTGAAGCTTTCTTT. The chain uses TRBV20-1 and TRBJ1-1, with D possibly being TRBD1 (5 bases). Trimming cost V 0 bases and J 3 bases, with 11 bases left between them. The CDR3 is made up of 14 amino acids. Germline loops: CDR1 DFQATT, CDR2 SNEGSKA (reference sequence).

The chain uses TRBV11-2 and TRBJ2-7, with 13 bases identical to TRBD2. V lost 1 base and J lost 5; bases outside the gene matches: 8. The CDR3 sequence is 17 residues long. CDR1 SGHAT and CDR2 FQNNGV come from the germline V gene. CDR3 sequence (DNA): TGTGCCAGCAGCTTAGGGTCCGGACTAGCGGGAGCCAACGAGCAGTACTTC. Translation gives CASSLGSGLAGANEQYF.

This clonotype is categorized as medium-sized. The chain couples TRBV7-8 to TRBJ2-3; possible D gene TRBD2, 5 bases. The CDR3 is 16 residues long. The germline V gene has CDR1 SGHVS and CDR2 FQNEAQ. Trimming pared 6 bases from V and 2 bases from J, leaving 18 bases between. The CDR3 coding sequence is TGTGCCAGCAGGAGCGCCCAGCCGGGAACCACAGATACGCAGTATTTT. Translated: CASRSAQPGTTDTQYF.

Notes on this clonotype: One base away lies a much larger clone, so this may be a sequencing read error. The rearrangement uses TRBV5-3 and TRBJ2-2; D gene ambiguous. TRBV5-3 is an ORF, and what it does is uncertain. Trimming left V 8 bases short and J 1 base short, with 9 bases between. The CDR3 spans 13 residues. As DNA, the CDR3 is TGTGCCAGCAGTGGAGAGAACACCGGGGAGCTGTTTTTT. It is translated as CASSGENTGELFF.

This clonotype was picked up many times. The CDR3 loop reads CASSSTSGRGTYEQYF. Written as DNA, the CDR3 is TGTGCCAGCAGCTCAACCAGCGGGAGGGGCACCTACGAGCAGTACTTC. J is TRBJ2-7 and V is TRBV13, with 10 bases aligning to TRBD2. V lost 4 bases and J lost 2; bases outside the gene matches: 8. Germline V lookup: CDR1 PRHDT, CDR2 FYEKMQ (reference sequence). This CDR3 spans 16 amino acids.

This clonotype ranks as medium-sized. V is TRBV7-9 and J is TRBJ1-5, with D uncertain. The CDR3 runs to 14 residues. Germline CDR1 reads SEHNR; CDR2 reads FQNEAQ (reference sequence). Trimming cost V 5 bases and J 3 bases, with 11 bases left between them. The CDR3 sequence is CASSEWGDNQPQHF. As DNA, the CDR3 is TGTGCCAGCAGCGAATGGGGAGACAATCAGCCCCAGCATTTT. Full variable domain (missing parts from reference TRBV7-9 and TRBJ1-5): DTGVSQNPRHKITKRGQNVTFRCDPISEHNRLYWYRQTLGQGPEFLTYFQNEAQLEKSRLLSDRFSAERPKGSFSTLEIQRTEQGDSAMYLCASSEWGDNQPQHFGDGTRLSIL.

In its sample, this clonotype is medium-sized. This chain uses TRBV28 with TRBJ1-5; 7 nucleotides align to TRBD1. Trimming at V came to 2 bases and at J to 6 bases, leaving 4 bases not matched to a gene. The CDR3 has 14 amino acids. Germline values: CDR1 MDHEN, CDR2 SYDVKM. The CDR3, as DNA: TGTGCCAGCAGTTTAAGGGGGCCCGGTCAGCCCCAGCATTTT. Amino acid sequence: CASSLRGPGQPQHF.

This clonotype was recorded at least ten times. The rearrangement uses TRBV7-3 and TRBJ2-1, with a tentative D call TRBD1 (6 bases). This CDR3 has 14 residues. Germline CDR1 reads SGHTA; CDR2 reads FQGTGA. The V end was cut by 4 bases, the J end by 8 bases, with 15 bases between. CDR3 amino acids: CASSSDSPLDEQFF. In DNA, the CDR3 is TGTGCCAGCAGCTCGGACAGCCCTCTGGATGAGCAGTTCTTC.

By frequency in the sample, this clonotype is medium-sized (0.01 to 0.1%). The genes are TRBV3-1 and TRBJ2-2; TRBD2 might be the D (5 bases). Looked up from germline, CDR1 is LGHDT and CDR2 is YNNKEL (reference sequence). This CDR3 is built from 17 residues. Trimming stripped 4 bases from V and 1 base from J, with 16 bases between. Here the CDR3 reads CASSLQWVAWNTGELFF. The CDR3 DNA is TGTGCCAGCAGCCTACAGTGGGTAGCGTGGAACACCGGGGAGCTGTTTTTT.